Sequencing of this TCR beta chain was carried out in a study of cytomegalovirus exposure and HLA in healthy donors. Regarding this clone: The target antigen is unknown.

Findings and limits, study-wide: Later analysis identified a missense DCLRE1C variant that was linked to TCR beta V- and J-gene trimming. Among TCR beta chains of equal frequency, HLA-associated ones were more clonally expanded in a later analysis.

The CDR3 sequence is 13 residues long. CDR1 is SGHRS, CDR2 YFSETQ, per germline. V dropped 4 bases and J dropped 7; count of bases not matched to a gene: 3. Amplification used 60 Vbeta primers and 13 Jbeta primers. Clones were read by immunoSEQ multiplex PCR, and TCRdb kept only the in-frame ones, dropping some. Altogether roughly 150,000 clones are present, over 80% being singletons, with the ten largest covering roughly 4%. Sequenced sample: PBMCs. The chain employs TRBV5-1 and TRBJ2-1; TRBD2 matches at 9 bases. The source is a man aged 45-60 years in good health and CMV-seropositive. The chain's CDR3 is CASSETSGNEQFF. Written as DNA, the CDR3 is TGCGCCAGCAGCGAGACTAGCGGTAATGAGCAGTTCTTC.